This paragraph reports one T cell receptor beta chain. Its antigen remains unknown. The V gene's germline CDR1 is LGHNA and CDR2 YSLEER. The CDR3 loop spans 15 amino acids. V gave up 3 bases and J gave up 6 bases; unmatched junction bases: 7. These data originate in a study of T cell clones after liver transplantation. About the research overall: TCRbeta sequencing after a pre-transplant mixed lymphocyte reaction identified graft-donor-reactive clones, later tracked in post-transplant blood. Three of eight recipients were HCV-positive; others had non-autoimmune, non-viral indications. The study, taken as a whole, reports: The donor-reactive repertoire was only partly measurable in two subjects, lacking donor cells.

Only in-frame clones appear in the TCRdb table, and some are missing; sequencing was by immunoSEQ multiplex PCR. In the table there are 65,000 to 85,000 clones, under 90% of which are singletons. This TCR was sampled from a human patient who received a liver transplant. Some T cells may have come from the graft donor. The rearrangement uses TRBV4-3 and TRBJ2-5; TRBD1 matches at 10 bases. The sequencing used CD4+ T cells from blood, collected around 48 months after liver transplant. CDR3 sequence reads: CASSHGTGDIKTQYF. CDR3 coding DNA: TGCGCCAGCAGCCACGGGACAGGGGACATAAAGACCCAGTACTTC.